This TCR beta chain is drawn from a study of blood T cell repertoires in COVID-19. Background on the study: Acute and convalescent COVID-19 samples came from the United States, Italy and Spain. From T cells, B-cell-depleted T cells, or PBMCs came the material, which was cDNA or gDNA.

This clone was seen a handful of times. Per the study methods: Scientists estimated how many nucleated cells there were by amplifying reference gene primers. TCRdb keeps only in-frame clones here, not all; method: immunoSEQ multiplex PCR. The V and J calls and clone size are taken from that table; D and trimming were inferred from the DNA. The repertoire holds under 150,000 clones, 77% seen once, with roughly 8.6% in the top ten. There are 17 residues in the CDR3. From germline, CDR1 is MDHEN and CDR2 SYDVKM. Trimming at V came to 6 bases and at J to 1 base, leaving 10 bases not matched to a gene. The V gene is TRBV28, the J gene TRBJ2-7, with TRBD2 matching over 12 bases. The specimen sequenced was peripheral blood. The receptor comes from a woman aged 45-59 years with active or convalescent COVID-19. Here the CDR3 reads CASSYTLAGGPSYEQYF. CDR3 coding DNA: TGTGCCAGCAGCTACACGCTAGCGGGAGGGCCTTCCTACGAGCAGTACTTC.